This T cell receptor beta chain originates from a study of T cells after yellow fever vaccination (dated by TCRdb to between 2017 and 2020). About the study as a whole: Libraries from fractions with low cell numbers were prepared with the SMART-Seq v4 Ultra Low Input RNA kit. Blood was drawn at multiple timepoints before and after primary and secondary immunization, with bulk PBMC replicates and cell subsets isolated. Two healthy male donors made up the cohort, one aged 18 to 30 years and the other aged 30 to 39 years. Bulk TCR alpha and beta repertoires were sequenced longitudinally to track T-cell clones before and after primary and booster YFV17D yellow fever vaccination.

TCR cDNA was made using 5'RACE template switching, a step that added a universal primer site and unique molecular identifiers. cDNA synthesis was primed from both the TCR alpha and TCR beta constant segments. Library amplification used two PCR steps, and the second PCR step added sample barcodes and sequencing adapters. Libraries were sequenced on Illumina HiSeq 2500 (2x100 bp) or NovaSeq (2x150 bp). The authors' analysis ran thus. MIGEC handled demultiplexing of reads and collapsing into UMI consensus sequences, while MiXCR performed V(D)J alignment. Vaccine-responding clonotypes were identified with edgeR using replicate PBMC samples, with FDR below 0.01 and a log2 fold change above 5 up to day 15 being required. Each bulk clonotype was labeled CD4 or CD8 based on which sequenced repertoire, CD4 or CD8, contained the clonotype at higher abundance. Using fastp trimming at Q25 and MiXCR clonotype assembly, TCRdb reanalyzed the public sequencing data and kept in-frame beta chains. CDR3 protein sequences are deduplicated, and each keeps its most common genes and DNA. TCRdb, rather than the study authors, made the V and J calls. Here the sample has under 700,000 distinct CDR3 sequences; roughly 17% occur a single time. Of the sample, 15% to 20% falls within the top ten clones.

The research as a whole found: A small fraction of clonotypes showed up in both the CD4 and CD8 compartments, probably as a result of convergent recombination. Compared with the primary T-cell response, the secondary T-cell response was weaker but faster, peaking on day 5 rather than day 15. FACS-sorted repertoires could contain abundant contaminating clonotypes from the bulk population, so computational filtering was required. Because only two donors were included in the study, the extent to which the findings can be generalized is limited. Most clones expanded after primary vaccination (around 96% of CD4 and 70% to 90% of CD8) were re-detected after the booster, suggesting that broad memory maintenance occurred.

Concerning this clonotype itself: Its antigen is not yet known. No clone much larger than this one lies a single base away; base qualities are absent.

V and J lose 8 bases and 4 bases, and a span of 5 bases separates them. The germline V gene yields MNHEY for CDR1 and SVGAGI for CDR2. Its CDR3 holds 10 amino acids, cysteine through phenylalanine. The entry retains the CDR3 DNA only, 30 bases that are in frame from base 1. Sample treatment or condition, as interpreted from the label and publication: live attenuated yellow fever vaccine strain. At each blood-draw timepoint, two biological replicates of bulk PBMCs were obtained. PBMCs were isolated from peripheral blood using a standard Ficoll-Paque protocol. TriZol was used to extract RNA from bulk PBMCs, from CD4 and CD8 fractions, and from dextramer-positive and dextramer-negative fractions.

Material: PBMCs, obtained 5 days after the first yellow fever vaccination. This clonotype was sampled from a man aged 18 to 29 who received the YFV17D yellow fever vaccine. The chain joins TRBV6-5 to TRBJ1-1; the D gene cannot be named for sure. The DNA sequence follows: TGTGCCAGCGGAGCCACTGAAGCTTTCTTT. This gives the protein CASGATEAFF.